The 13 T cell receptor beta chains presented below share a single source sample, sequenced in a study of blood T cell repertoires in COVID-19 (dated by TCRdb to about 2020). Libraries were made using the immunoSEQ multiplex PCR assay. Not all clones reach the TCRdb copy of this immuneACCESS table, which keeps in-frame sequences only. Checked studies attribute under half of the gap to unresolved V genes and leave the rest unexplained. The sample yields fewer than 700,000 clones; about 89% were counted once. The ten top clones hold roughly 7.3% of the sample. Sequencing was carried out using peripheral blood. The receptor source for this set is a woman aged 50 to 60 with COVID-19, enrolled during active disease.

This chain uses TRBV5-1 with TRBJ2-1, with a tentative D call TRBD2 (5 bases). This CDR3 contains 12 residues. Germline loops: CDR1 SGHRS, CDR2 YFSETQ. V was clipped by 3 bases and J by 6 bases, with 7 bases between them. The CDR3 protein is CASSYRGNEQFF. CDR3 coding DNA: TGCGCCAGCAGCTACCGGGGCAATGAGCAGTTCTTC.

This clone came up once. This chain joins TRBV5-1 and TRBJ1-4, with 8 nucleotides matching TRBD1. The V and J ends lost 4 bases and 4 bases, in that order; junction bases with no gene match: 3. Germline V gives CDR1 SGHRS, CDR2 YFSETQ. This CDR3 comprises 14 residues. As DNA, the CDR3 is TGCGCCAGCAGCGTGGGACAGGATAATGAAAAACTGTTTTTT. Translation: CASSVGQDNEKLFF. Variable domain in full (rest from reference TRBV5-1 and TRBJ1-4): KAGVTQTPRYLIKTRGQQVTLSCSPISGHRSVSWYQQTPGQGLQFLFEYFSETQRNKGNFPGRFSGRQFSNSRSEMNVSTLELGDSALYLCASSVGQDNEKLFFGSGTQLSVL.

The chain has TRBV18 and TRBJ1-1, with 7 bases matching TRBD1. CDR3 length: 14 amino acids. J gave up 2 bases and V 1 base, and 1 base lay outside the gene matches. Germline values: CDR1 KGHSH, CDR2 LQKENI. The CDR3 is CASSPRDSNTEAFF. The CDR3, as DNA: TGTGCCAGCTCACCACGGGACAGCAACACTGAAGCTTTCTTT.

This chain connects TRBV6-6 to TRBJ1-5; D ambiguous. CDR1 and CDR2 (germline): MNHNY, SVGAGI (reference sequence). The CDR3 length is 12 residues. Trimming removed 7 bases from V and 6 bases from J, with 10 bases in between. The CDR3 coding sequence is TGTGCCAGCACCGATGGAGTTCAGCCCCAGCATTTT. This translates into CASTDGVQPQHF.

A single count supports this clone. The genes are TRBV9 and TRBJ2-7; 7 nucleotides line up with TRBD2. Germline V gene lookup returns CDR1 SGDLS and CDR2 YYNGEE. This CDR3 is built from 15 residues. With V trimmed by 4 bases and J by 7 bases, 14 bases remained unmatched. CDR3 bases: TGTGCCAGCAGCTTAAGAGCGGAGGGGAGGGGAGAGCAGTACTTC. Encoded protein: CASSLRAEGRGEQYF. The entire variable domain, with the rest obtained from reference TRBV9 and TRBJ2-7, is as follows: DSGVTQTPKHLITATGQRVTLRCSPRSGDLSVYWYQQSLDQGLQFLIQYYNGEERAKGNILERFSAQQFPDLHSELNLSSLELGDSALYFCASSLRAEGRGEQYFGPGTRLTVT.

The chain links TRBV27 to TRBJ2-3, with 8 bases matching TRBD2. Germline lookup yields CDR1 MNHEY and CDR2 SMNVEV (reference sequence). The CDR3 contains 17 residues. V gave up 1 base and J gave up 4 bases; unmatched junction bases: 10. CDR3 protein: CASSLFSGGAGADTQYF. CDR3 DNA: TGTGCCAGCAGTTTATTCTCCGGGGGGGCCGGGGCAGATACGCAGTATTTT.

CDR3 sequence: CASLGGGREGTDTQYF. The CDR3 DNA is TGTGCCAGTCTGGGCGGGGGGCGTGAGGGCACAGATACGCAGTATTTT. The gene calls are TRBV19 and TRBJ2-3, with 8 positions matching TRBD2. Germline CDR1 LNHDA, CDR2 SQIVND (reference sequence). This CDR3 comprises 16 residues. Trimming cost V 8 bases and J 1 base; bases outside gene matches: 11.

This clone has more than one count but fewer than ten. The chain's CDR3 is CASSLGGQLNSPLHF. In DNA, the CDR3 is TGTGCCAGCAGCTTGGGTGGACAGCTGAATTCACCCCTCCACTTT. The rearrangement links TRBV5-5 to TRBJ1-6; D possibly corresponds to TRBD1 (6 bases). Deletions cut 0 bases from V and 7 bases from J, with 11 bases between. CDR1 SGHKS and CDR2 YYEKEE come from the germline V gene (reference sequence). This CDR3 region has 15 residues. Using reference TRBV5-5 and TRBJ1-6 for the parts outside the CDR3, the full variable domain is DAGVTQSPTHLIKTRGQQVTLRCSPISGHKSVSWYQQVLGQGPQFIFQYYEKEERGRGNFPDRFSARQFPNYSSELNVNALLLGDSALYLCASSLGGQLNSPLHFGNGTRLTVT.

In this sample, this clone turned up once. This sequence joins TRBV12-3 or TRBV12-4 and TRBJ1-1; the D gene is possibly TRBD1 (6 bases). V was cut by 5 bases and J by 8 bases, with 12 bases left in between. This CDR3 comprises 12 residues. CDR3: CASSATGTEAFF. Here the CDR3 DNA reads TGTGCCAGCAGTGCCACCGGGACAGAAGCTTTCTTT.

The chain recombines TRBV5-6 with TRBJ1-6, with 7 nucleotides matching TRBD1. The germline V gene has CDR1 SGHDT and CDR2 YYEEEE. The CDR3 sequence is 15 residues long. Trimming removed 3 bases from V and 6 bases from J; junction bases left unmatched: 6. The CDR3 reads CASSSTGQINSPLHF. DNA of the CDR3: TGTGCCAGCAGCTCCACGGGACAGATTAATTCACCCCTCCACTTT.

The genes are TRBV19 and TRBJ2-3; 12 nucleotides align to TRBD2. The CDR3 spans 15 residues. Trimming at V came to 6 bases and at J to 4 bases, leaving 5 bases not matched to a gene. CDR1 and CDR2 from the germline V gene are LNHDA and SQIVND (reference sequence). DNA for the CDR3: TGTGCCAGTAGCCCGACTAGCGGGGGCCCAGATACGCAGTATTTT. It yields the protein CASSPTSGGPDTQYF.

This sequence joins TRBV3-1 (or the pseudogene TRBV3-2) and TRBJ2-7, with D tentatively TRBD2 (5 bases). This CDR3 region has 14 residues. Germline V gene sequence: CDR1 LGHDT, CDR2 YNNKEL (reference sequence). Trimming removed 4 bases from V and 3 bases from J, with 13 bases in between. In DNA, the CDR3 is TGTGCCAGCAGCCCCCCCACTAGTAACTACGAGCAGTACTTC. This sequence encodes CASSPPTSNYEQYF.

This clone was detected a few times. CDR3 amino acids: CASSPTGQAYTEAFF. DNA of the CDR3: TGTGCCAGCTCACCAACGGGACAGGCTTACACTGAAGCTTTCTTT. V gene TRBV18 combines with J gene TRBJ1-1; 8 nucleotides align to TRBD1. Looked up from germline, CDR1 is KGHSH and CDR2 is LQKENI. This CDR3 region has 15 residues. With 2 bases clipped from V and 3 bases from J, the junction kept 5 bases outside the gene matches.